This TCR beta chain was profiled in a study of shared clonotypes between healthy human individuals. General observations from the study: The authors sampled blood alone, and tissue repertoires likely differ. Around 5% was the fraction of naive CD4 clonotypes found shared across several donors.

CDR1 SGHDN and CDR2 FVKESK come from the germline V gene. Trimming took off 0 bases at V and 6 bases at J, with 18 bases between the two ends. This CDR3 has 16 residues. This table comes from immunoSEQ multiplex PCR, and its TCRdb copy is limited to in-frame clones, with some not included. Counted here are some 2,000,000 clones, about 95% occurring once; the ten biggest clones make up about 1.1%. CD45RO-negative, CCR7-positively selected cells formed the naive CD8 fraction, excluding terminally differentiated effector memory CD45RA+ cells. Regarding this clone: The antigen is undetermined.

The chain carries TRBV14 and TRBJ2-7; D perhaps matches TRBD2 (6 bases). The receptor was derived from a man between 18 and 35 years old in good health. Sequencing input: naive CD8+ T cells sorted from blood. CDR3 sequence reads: CASSQDTRTGVPEQYF. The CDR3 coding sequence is TGTGCCAGCAGCCAAGATACAAGAACGGGAGTCCCCGAGCAGTACTTC.